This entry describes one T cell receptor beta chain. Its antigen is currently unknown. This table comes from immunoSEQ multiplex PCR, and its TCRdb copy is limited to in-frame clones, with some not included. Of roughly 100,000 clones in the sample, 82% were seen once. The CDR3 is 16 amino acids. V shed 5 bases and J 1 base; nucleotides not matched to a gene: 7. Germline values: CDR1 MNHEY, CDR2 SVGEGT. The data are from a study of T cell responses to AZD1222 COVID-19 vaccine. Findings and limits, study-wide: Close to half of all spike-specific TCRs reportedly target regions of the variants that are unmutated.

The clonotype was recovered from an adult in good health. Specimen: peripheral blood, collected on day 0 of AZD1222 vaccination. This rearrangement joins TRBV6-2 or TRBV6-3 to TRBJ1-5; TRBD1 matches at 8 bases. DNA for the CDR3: TGTGCCAGCAGTCCATTACAGGGGGGGAGCAATCAGCCCCAGCATTTT. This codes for CASSPLQGGSNQPQHF.